The 2 T cell receptor beta chains in this list originate from one sample, sequenced in a study of shared clonotypes between healthy human individuals. Assay: immunoSEQ multiplex PCR; the TCRdb copy retains only in-frame clones and omits some. The data show about 180,000 clones, with roughly 91% seen just once and 0.065% to 0.07% held by the top ten. The sequencing sample was made of naive CD4+ T cells sorted from blood. Sample subset: CD45RA+ positively selected. These receptors all come from a woman aged 25 to 39 in good health.

V and J are TRBV15 and TRBJ2-2, with D perhaps TRBD1 or TRBD2 (5 bases each). The germline V gene encodes CDR1 LNHNV and CDR2 YYDKDF (reference sequence). This CDR3 has 15 amino acids. V shed 2 bases and J shed 7 bases, with 14 bases lying between them. In DNA, the CDR3 is TGTGCCACCAGCAGACATAGTCAGGGAGTCGGGGAGCTGTTTTTT. As protein: CATSRHSQGVGELFF.

As regards this clone: The germline gene is not matched at one end of the junction; a read error may be the cause. The rearrangement links TRBV11-2 to TRBJ2-7; D is unresolved. The CDR3 runs to 12 residues. Germline lookup yields CDR1 SGHAT and CDR2 FQNNGV. CDR3 loop: CASSEQTITPHF. The CDR3 nucleotides are TGTGCCAGCAGCGAACAAACCATTACCCCCCACTTC.